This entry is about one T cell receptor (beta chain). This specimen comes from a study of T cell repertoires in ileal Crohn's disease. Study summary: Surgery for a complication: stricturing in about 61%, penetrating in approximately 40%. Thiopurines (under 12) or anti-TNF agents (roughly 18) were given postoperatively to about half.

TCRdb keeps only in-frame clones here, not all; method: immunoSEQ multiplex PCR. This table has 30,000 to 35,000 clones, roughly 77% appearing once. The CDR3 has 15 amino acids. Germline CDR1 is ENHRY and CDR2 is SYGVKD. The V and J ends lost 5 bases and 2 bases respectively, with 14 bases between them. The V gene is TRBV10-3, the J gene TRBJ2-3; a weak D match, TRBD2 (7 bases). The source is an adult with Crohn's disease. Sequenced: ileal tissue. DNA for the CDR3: TGTGCCATCAGTCAAGGGGGGGGGCTCACAGATACGCAGTATTTT. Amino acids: CAISQGGGLTDTQYF.